A selection of T cell receptor beta chains follows, all from one sample in a study of T cells in Graves' hyperthyroidism and ophthalmopathy. TCRdb itself ran the multiplex PCR reads through MiXCR, one entry per CDR3 protein. Here the sample spans fewer than 700,000 distinct CDR3 sequences, 15% to 20% being singletons. Sequenced: blood. Receptors were obtained from a woman between 18 and 30 years old with Graves' ophthalmopathy. Both conserved end residues are part of each CDR3.

j_call: TRBJ1-5
v_call: TRBV4-1
cdr3_aa: CASSTRADYSNQPQHF

j_call: TRBJ2-1
v_call: TRBV10-3
cdr3_aa: CAIGSSRTSGTRMNEQFF

j_call: TRBJ1-2
v_call: TRBV18
cdr3_aa: CASSPASQGTNYGYTF

j_call: TRBJ1-2
v_call: TRBV29-1
cdr3_aa: CSADPYGYTF

j_call: TRBJ2-5
v_call: TRBV6-1
cdr3_aa: CASSRSGSSGETQYF

j_call: TRBJ1-1
v_call: TRBV3-1
cdr3_aa: CASSQVTGFPPMNTEAFF

j_call: TRBJ2-7
v_call: TRBV27
cdr3_aa: CASSPIPRGSYEQYF

j_call: TRBJ2-4
v_call: TRBV10-3
cdr3_aa: CAISEARQDPGKNIQYF

j_call: TRBJ1-1
v_call: TRBV12-3/TRBV12-4
cdr3_aa: CASRGRELTEAFF

j_call: TRBJ1-5
v_call: TRBV19
cdr3_aa: CASSMDSNQPQHF

j_call: TRBJ2-1
v_call: TRBV2
cdr3_aa: CASRQRGHNEQFF

j_call: TRBJ1-1
v_call: TRBV6-2/TRBV6-3
cdr3_aa: CASSYSGQRNTEAFF

j_call: TRBJ2-1
v_call: TRBV14
cdr3_aa: CASSQEGRAYNEQFF

j_call: TRBJ1-1
v_call: TRBV3-1
cdr3_aa: CASSQPTRTLTEAFF

j_call: TRBJ2-7
v_call: TRBV28
cdr3_aa: CASSLIGWTGRAPSPYEQYF

j_call: TRBJ2-7
v_call: TRBV7-9
cdr3_aa: CASSLSLGYYEQYF

j_call: TRBJ2-7
v_call: TRBV20-1
cdr3_aa: CSARRGGRDEQYF

j_call: TRBJ2-5
v_call: TRBV20-1
cdr3_aa: CSSPGRGGGRETQYF

j_call: TRBJ2-7
v_call: TRBV5-1
cdr3_aa: CASSLQGTEQYF

j_call: TRBJ2-4
v_call: TRBV7-2
cdr3_aa: CASSKTGLAKNIQYF

j_call: TRBJ1-5
v_call: TRBV4-3
cdr3_aa: CASSPKQGIDSNQPQHF

j_call: TRBJ2-3
v_call: TRBV20-1
cdr3_aa: CSARDAPKGTDTQYF

j_call: TRBJ2-1
v_call: TRBV11-3
cdr3_aa: CASSEGAGGSSYNERFF

j_call: TRBJ1-1
v_call: TRBV9
cdr3_aa: CASSRDSHGSTEAFF

j_call: TRBJ1-1
v_call: TRBV2
cdr3_aa: CASGQGGTEAFF

j_call: TRBJ1-1
v_call: TRBV18
cdr3_aa: CASSYQYSTEAFF

j_call: TRBJ1-2
v_call: TRBV30
cdr3_aa: CAWEYDGRGTGTGYTF

j_call: TRBJ1-4
v_call: TRBV29-1
cdr3_aa: CSARWGITNEKLFF

j_call: TRBJ1-1
v_call: TRBV6-2/TRBV6-3
cdr3_aa: CASSFLGYTEAFF

j_call: TRBJ1-1
v_call: TRBV7-2
cdr3_aa: CASSQTGESTEAFF

j_call: TRBJ1-1
v_call: TRBV28
cdr3_aa: CASSLQGGIEAFF

j_call: TRBJ1-1
v_call: TRBV30
cdr3_aa: CACNRAVNTEAFF

j_call: TRBJ2-5
v_call: TRBV28
cdr3_aa: CASSPRGGLGETQYF

j_call: TRBJ2-1
v_call: TRBV12-3/TRBV12-4
cdr3_aa: CASSLVGTNNEQFF

j_call: TRBJ1-2
v_call: TRBV2
cdr3_aa: CAILQGGYGYTF

j_call: TRBJ1-4
v_call: TRBV11-2
cdr3_aa: CASSPRGRPLSDEKLFF

j_call: TRBJ1-2
v_call: TRBV30
cdr3_aa: CAWSVLGDYGYTF

j_call: TRBJ2-5
v_call: TRBV30
cdr3_aa: CAWKPGGETQYF

j_call: TRBJ1-2
v_call: TRBV18
cdr3_aa: CASSPGTDNYGYTF

j_call: TRBJ2-3
v_call: TRBV6-1
cdr3_aa: CASSALAGGSTDTQYF

j_call: TRBJ2-1
v_call: TRBV6-5
cdr3_aa: CASSYSRDPGYNEQFF

j_call: TRBJ1-1
v_call: TRBV7-2
cdr3_aa: CASSLSFVANTEAFF

j_call: TRBJ2-4
v_call: TRBV20-1
cdr3_aa: CSASLLSWANSIQYF

j_call: TRBJ1-2
v_call: TRBV9
cdr3_aa: CASSVVGGPYGYTF

j_call: TRBJ2-1
v_call: TRBV6-1
cdr3_aa: CASSAGTSGHNEQFF

j_call: TRBJ2-3
v_call: TRBV6-2/TRBV6-3
cdr3_aa: CASSYRATRRDTQYF